This TCR beta chain comes out of a study of early T cells in non-severe SARS-CoV-2 infection. The CDR3 runs to 17 residues. V lost 1 base and J lost 3; bases outside the gene matches: 10. CDR1 MNHNY and CDR2 SVGAGI come from the germline V gene (reference sequence). MiXCR, run by TCRdb on the 5' RACE reads, gives a single entry per CDR3 protein. The repertoire holds 50,000 to 70,000 distinct CDR3 sequences, with approximately 15% as singletons. This clonotype has at least ten counts. The V gene is TRBV6-6, the J gene TRBJ1-2; 8 nucleotides agree with TRBD1. The origin of this receptor is an adult who was a healthcare worker with PCR-confirmed SARS-CoV-2 infection or an uninfected control (not recorded which). The material was whole blood, obtained at baseline. The CDR3 nucleotides read TGTGCCAGCAGTTACTTACCAAGGGACAGGAGTTACTATGGCTACACCTTC. Translation: CASSYLPRDRSYYGYTF.